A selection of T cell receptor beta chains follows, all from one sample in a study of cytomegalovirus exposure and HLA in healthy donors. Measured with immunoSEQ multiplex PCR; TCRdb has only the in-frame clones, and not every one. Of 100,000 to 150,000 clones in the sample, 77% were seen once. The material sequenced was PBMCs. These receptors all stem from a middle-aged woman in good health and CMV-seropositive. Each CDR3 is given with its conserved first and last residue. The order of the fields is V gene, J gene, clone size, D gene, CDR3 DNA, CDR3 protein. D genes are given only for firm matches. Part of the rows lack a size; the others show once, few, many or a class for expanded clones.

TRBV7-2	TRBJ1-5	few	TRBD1	TGTGCCAGCAGCTACGGGACAGCTTATAGCAATCAGCCCCAGCATTTT	CASSYGTAYSNQPQHF
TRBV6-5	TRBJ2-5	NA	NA	TGTGCCAGCAGTTATTCAGGGCGCCAAGAGACCCAGTACTTC	CASSYSGRQETQYF
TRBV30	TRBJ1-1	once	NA	TGTGCCTGGAGAAGAAACCCAGGGGACACTGAAGCTTTCTTT	CAWRRNPGDTEAFF
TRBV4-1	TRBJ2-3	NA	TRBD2	TGCGCCAGCAGCCGGACTAGCGCCGACACAGATACGCAGTATTTT	CASSRTSADTDTQYF
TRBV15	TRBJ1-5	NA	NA	TGTGCCACCAGCAGAGTAGGGGGCAATCAGCCCCAGCATTTT	CATSRVGGNQPQHF
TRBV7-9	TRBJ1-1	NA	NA	TGTGCCAGCAGCGGCCCTTCGAGGCGGCCCGGGGAAGCTTTCTTT	CASSGPSRRPGEAFF
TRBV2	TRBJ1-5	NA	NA	TGTGCCAGCAGTACGGACATAGCGGGCAATCAGCCCCAGCATTTT	CASSTDIAGNQPQHF
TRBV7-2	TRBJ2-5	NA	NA	TGTGCCAGCAGCAACGGGGGATTAGTAGGAAATACAGAGACCCAGTACTTC	CASSNGGLVGNTETQYF
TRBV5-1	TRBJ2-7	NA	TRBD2	TGCGCCAGCAGCTTGAGAAGCGGGACCTCCTACGAGCAGTACTTC	CASSLRSGTSYEQYF
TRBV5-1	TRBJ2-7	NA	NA	TGCGCCAGCAGCGACACCATCTACGAGCAGTACTTC	CASSDTIYEQYF
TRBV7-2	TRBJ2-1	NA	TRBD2	TGTGCCAGCAGCTGGCGGGGGGACTCCTACAATGAGCAGTTCTTC	CASSWRGDSYNEQFF
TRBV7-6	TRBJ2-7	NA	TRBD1	TGTGCCAGCAGCTTATCAGGGGGTGTAACCTACGAGCAGTACTTC	CASSLSGGVTYEQYF
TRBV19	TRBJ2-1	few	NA	TGTGCCAGTAAACCGCCTCGGTACCCCCGCAATGAGCAGTTCTTC	CASKPPRYPRNEQFF
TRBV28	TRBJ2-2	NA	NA	TGTGCCAGCAGTTCCCTTTCAACTACCCTAAACACCGGGGAGCTGTTTTTT	CASSSLSTTLNTGELFF
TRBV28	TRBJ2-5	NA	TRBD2	TGTGCCAGCAAACGCGGGAGGGCCGGGGAGACCCAGTACTTC	CASKRGRAGETQYF
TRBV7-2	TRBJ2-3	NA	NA	TGTGCCAGCAGCCGTTTAGACAGACTCACAGATACGCAGTATTTT	CASSRLDRLTDTQYF
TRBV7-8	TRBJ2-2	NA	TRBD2	TGTGCCAGCAGCAAAGCCGGGACTAGCGGCCTCAGGGGCACCGGGGAGCTGTTTTTT	CASSKAGTSGLRGTGELFF
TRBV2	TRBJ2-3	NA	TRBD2	TGTGCCAGCAGTGATCGGTCGGGAGGTGGGGATACGCAGTATTTT	CASSDRSGGGDTQYF
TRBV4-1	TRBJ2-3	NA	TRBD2	TGCGCCAGCAGCCAAGGTTCTAGCGGGAGAATGGGGACAGATACGCAGTATTTT	CASSQGSSGRMGTDTQYF
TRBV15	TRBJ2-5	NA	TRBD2	TGTGCCACCAGCAGGGGGGTAGCGGGGTTCCAAGAGACCCAGTACTTC	CATSRGVAGFQETQYF
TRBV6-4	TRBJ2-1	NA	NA	TGTGCCAGCAGTGACTCGGCATGGCAGGGGTACAACAATGAGCAGTTCTTC	CASSDSAWQGYNNEQFF
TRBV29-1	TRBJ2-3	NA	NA	TGCAGCGTTCCTAGCCCGAGCACAGATACGCAGTATTTT	CSVPSPSTDTQYF
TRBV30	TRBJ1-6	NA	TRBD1	TGTGCCTGGAGGTCCGCACAGGGGACCTATAATTCACCCCTCCACTTT	CAWRSAQGTYNSPLHF
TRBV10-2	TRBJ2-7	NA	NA	TGCGCCAGCAGCAGCGTCAACTCCTACGAGCAGTACTTC	CASSSVNSYEQYF